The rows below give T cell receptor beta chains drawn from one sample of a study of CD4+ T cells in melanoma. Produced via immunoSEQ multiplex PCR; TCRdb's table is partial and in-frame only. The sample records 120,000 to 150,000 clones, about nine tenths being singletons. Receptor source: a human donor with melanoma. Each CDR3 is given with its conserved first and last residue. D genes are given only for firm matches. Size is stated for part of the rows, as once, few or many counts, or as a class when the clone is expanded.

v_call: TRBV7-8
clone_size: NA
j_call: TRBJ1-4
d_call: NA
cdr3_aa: CASSLVMGALNEKLFF
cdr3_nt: TGTGCCAGCAGCTTAGTAATGGGGGCGTTAAATGAAAAACTGTTTTTT

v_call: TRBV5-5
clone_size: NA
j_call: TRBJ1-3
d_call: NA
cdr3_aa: CASSPGASGNTIYF
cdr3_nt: TGTGCCAGCAGCCCCGGGGCGTCTGGAAACACCATATATTTT

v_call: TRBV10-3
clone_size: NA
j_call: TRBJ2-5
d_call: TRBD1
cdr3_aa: CAISPGQKVQETQYF
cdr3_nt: TGTGCCATCAGCCCGGGACAGAAAGTCCAAGAGACCCAGTACTTC

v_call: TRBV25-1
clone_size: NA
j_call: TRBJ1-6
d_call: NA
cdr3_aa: CASSETQGSNSPLHF
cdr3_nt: TGTGCCAGCAGTGAGACCCAGGGGTCAAATTCACCCCTCCACTTT

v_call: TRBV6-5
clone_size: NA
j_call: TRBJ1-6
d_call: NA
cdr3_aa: CASSYGGGANNSPLHF
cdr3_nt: TGTGCCAGCAGTTACGGGGGGGGCGCGAATAATTCACCCCTCCACTTT

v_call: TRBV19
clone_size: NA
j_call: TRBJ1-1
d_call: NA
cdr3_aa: CASSLPGGTMNTEAFF
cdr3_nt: TGTGCCAGTAGTCTCCCGGGGGGGACGATGAACACTGAAGCTTTCTTT

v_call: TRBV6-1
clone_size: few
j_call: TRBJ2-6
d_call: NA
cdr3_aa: CASSDKGANVLTF
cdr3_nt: TGTGCCAGCAGCGATAAGGGGGCCAACGTCCTGACTTTC

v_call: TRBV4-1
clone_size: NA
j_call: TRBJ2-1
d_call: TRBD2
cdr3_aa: CASSRGSGGASSYNEQFF
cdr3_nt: TGCGCCAGCAGCCGAGGTAGCGGGGGGGCTAGCTCCTACAATGAGCAGTTCTTC

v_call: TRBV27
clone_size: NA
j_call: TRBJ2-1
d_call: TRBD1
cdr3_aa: CASKGASSYNEQFF
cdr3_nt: TGTGCCAGCAAGGGGGCTAGCTCATACAATGAGCAGTTCTTC

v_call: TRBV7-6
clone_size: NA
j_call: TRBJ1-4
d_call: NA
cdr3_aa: CASSLAQGSTNEKLFF
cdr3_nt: TGTGCCAGCAGCTTAGCGCAGGGTTCAACTAATGAAAAACTGTTTTTT

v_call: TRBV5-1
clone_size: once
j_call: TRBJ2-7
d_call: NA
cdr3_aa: CASSIQAGGSYEQYF
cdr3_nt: TGCGCCAGCAGCATACAGGCTGGCGGCTCCTACGAGCAGTACTTC

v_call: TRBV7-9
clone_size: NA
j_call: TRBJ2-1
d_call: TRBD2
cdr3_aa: CASSARGGPYNEQFF
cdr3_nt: TGTGCCAGCAGCGCGCGGGGGGGCCCCTACAATGAGCAGTTCTTC

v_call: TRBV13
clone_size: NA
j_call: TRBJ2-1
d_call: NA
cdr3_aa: CASSFPAGPNEQFF
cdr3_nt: TGTGCCAGCAGCTTTCCCGCGGGGCCCAATGAGCAGTTCTTC

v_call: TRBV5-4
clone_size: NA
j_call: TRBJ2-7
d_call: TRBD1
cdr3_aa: CASSPAGTATYEQYF
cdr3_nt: TGTGCCAGCAGCCCGGCCGGGACAGCCACCTACGAGCAGTACTTC

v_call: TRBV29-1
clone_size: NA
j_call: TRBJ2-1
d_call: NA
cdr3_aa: CSVVLVVYNEQFF
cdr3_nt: TGCAGCGTTGTCCTAGTGGTCTACAATGAGCAGTTCTTC

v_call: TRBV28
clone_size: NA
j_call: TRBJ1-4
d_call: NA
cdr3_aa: CASRSEGGGNEKLFF
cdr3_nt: TGTGCCAGCAGAAGCGAAGGAGGGGGAAATGAAAAACTGTTTTTT

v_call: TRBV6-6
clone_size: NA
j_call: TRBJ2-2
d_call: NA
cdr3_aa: CASTLFTGELFF
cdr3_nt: TGTGCCAGCACCCTATTTACCGGGGAGCTGTTTTTT

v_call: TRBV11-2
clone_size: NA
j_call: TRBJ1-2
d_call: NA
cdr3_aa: CASSRQVPIYGYTF
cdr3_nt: TGTGCCAGCAGCCGACAGGTCCCAATCTATGGCTACACCTTC

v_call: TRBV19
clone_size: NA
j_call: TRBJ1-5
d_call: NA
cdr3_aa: CASSPHATNQPQHF
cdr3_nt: TGTGCCAGTAGTCCACACGCGACCAATCAGCCCCAGCATTTT

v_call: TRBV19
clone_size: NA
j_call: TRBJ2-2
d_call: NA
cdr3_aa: CASRTQGNTGELFF
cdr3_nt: TGTGCCAGTAGGACACAGGGGAACACCGGGGAGCTGTTTTTT

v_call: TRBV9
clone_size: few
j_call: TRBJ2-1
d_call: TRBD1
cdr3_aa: CASSGDRVANNEQFF
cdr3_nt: TGTGCCAGCAGCGGGGACAGGGTCGCCAACAATGAGCAGTTCTTC

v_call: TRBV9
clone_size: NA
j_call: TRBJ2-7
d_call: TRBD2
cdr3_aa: CASSGGLAAYEQYF
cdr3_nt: TGTGCCAGCAGCGGGGGACTAGCGGCCTACGAGCAGTACTTC

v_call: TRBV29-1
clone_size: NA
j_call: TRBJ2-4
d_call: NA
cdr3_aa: CSVGVAKNIQYF
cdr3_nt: TGCAGCGTAGGGGTAGCCAAAAACATTCAGTACTTC

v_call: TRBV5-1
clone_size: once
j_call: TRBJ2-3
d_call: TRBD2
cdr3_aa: CASSGTSSGSTDTQYF
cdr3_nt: TGCGCCAGCAGCGGGACCTCTAGCGGGAGCACAGATACGCAGTATTTT

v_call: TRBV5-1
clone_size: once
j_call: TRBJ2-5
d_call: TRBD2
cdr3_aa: CASSRTSGGEETQYF
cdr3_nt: TGCGCCAGCTCCAGGACTAGCGGGGGGGAAGAGACCCAGTACTTC

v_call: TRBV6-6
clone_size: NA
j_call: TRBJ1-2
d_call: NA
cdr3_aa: CASNLGNYGYTF
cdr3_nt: TGTGCCAGTAACTTAGGGAACTATGGCTACACCTTC

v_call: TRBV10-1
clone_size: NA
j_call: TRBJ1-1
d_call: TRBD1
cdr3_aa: CASRGTHRDSYTEAFF
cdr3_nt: TGCGCCAGCAGGGGAACTCACCGGGACAGCTACACTGAAGCTTTCTTT

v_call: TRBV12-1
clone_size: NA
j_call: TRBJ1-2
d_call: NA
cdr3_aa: CARGRDNGYTF
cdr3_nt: TGTGCCAGGGGGAGGGATAATGGCTACACCTTC

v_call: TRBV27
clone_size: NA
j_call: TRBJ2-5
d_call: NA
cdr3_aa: CASSQSGGETQYF
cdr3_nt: TGTGCCAGCAGTCAATCTGGGGGAGAGACCCAGTACTTC

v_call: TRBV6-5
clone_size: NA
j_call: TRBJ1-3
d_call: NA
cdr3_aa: CASSYEVAGVGNTIYF
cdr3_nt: TGTGCCAGCAGTTACGAAGTCGCAGGGGTAGGAAACACCATATATTTT

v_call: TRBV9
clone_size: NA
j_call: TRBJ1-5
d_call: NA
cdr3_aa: CASSVDGALYQPQHF
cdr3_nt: TGTGCCAGCAGCGTAGACGGGGCCTTGTATCAGCCCCAGCATTTT

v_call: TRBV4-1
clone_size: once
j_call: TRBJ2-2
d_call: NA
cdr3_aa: CASSQEPRSHTGELFF
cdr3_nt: TGCGCCAGCAGCCAAGAGCCCCGGTCGCACACCGGGGAGCTGTTTTTT

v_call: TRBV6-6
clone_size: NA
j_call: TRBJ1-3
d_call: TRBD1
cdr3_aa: CASSPVQGMYGNTIYF
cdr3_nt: TGTGCCAGCAGCCCAGTACAGGGGATGTACGGAAACACCATATATTTT

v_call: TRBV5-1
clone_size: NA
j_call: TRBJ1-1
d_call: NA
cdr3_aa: CASSLTVRGTEAFF
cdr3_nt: TGCGCCAGCAGCTTGACCGTACGTGGCACTGAAGCTTTCTTT

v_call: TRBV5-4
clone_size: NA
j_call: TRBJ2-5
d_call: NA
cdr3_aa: CASSLGTNQETQYF
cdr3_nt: TGTGCCAGCAGCTTGGGGACTAACCAAGAGACCCAGTACTTC

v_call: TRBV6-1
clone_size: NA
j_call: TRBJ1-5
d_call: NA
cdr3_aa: CASNPNSNQPQHF
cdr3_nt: TGTGCCAGCAACCCGAATAGCAATCAGCCCCAGCATTTT

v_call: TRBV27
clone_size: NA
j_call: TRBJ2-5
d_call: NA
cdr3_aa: CASSLSGPEEAQYF
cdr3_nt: TGTGCCAGCAGTTTGTCCGGTCCCGAGGAGGCCCAGTACTTC

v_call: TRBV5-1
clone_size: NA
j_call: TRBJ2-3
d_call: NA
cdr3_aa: CASSLDSIFTDTQYF
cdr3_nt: TGCGCCAGCAGCTTGGACAGCATATTCACAGATACGCAGTATTTT

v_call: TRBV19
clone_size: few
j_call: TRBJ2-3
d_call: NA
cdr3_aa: CASRSWDLLTDTQYF
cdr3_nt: TGTGCCAGTCGCTCTTGGGACCTACTCACAGATACGCAGTATTTT

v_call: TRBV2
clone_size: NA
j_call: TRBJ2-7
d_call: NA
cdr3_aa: CASSVGGPPRYEQYF
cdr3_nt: TGTGCCAGCAGTGTGGGGGGGCCTCCTCGCTACGAGCAGTACTTC

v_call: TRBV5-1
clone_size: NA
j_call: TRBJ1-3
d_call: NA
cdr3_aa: CASSLGGPGNTIYF
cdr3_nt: TGCGCCAGCAGCTTGGGGGGGCCTGGAAACACCATATATTTT

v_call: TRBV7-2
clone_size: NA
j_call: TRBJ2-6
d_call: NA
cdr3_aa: CASSHISTGRSGANVLTF
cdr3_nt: TGTGCCAGCAGCCACATTTCAACAGGGCGCTCTGGGGCCAACGTCCTGACTTTC

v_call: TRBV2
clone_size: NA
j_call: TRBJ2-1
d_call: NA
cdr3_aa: CASSPLDAISYNEQFF
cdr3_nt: TGTGCCAGCAGTCCGCTTGATGCGATCTCCTACAATGAGCAGTTCTTC

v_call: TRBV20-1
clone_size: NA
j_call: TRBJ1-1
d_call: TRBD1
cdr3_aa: CSARRGLEAFF
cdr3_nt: TGCAGTGCTAGGAGGGGGCTAGAGGCTTTCTTT

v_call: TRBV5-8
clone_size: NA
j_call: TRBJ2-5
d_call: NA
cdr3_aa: CASSSAQRVQETQYF
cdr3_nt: TGTGCCAGCAGCTCCGCCCAGAGGGTACAAGAGACCCAGTACTTC

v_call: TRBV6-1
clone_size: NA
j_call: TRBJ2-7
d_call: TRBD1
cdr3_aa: CASSEAQGAYEQYF
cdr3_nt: TGTGCCAGCAGTGAAGCCCAGGGGGCCTACGAGCAGTACTTC

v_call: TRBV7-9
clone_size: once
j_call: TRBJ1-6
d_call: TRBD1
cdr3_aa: CASSLAGQGTPLHF
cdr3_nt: TGTGCCAGCAGCTTAGCGGGACAGGGGACACCCCTCCACTTT

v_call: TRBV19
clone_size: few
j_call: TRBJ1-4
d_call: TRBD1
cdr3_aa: CASKPGQTKEKLFF
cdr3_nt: TGTGCCAGCAAACCGGGACAGACGAAAGAAAAACTGTTTTTT

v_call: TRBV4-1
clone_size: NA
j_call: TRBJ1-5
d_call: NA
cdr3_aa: CASSLGRNQPQHF
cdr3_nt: TGCGCCAGCAGCCTAGGCCGGAATCAGCCCCAGCATTTT

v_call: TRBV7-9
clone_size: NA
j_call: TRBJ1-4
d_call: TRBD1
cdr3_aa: CASSSGTGNEKLFF
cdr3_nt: TGTGCCAGCAGCTCCGGGACAGGAAATGAAAAACTGTTTTTT

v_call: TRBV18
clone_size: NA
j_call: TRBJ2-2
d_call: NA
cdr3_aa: CASSRSRTEKNTGELFF
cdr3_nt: TGTGCCAGCTCACGTTCTCGGACAGAGAAGAACACCGGGGAGCTGTTTTTT

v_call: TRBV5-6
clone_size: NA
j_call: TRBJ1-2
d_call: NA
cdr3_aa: CASSLGGRYYGYTF
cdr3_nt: TGTGCCAGCAGCTTGGGGGGGAGATACTATGGCTACACCTTC

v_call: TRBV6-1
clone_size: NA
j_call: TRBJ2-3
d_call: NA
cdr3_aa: CASSARRASTDTQYF
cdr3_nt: TGTGCCAGCAGTGCCCGACGAGCTAGCACAGATACGCAGTATTTT

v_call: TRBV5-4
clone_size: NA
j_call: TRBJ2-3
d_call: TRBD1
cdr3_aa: CASSRDRAADTQYF
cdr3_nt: TGTGCCAGCAGCCGGGACAGGGCGGCAGATACGCAGTATTTT

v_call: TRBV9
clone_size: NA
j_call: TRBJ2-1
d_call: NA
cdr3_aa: CASSVGGVYNEQFF
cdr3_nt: TGTGCCAGCAGCGTAGGAGGGGTCTACAATGAGCAGTTCTTC

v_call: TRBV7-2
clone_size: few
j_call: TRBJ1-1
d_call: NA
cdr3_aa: CASSHRGNRATEAFF
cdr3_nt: TGTGCCAGCAGCCATCGGGGGAATAGGGCCACTGAAGCTTTCTTT

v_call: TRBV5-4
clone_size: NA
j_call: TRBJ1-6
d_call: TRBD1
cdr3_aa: CASSLDRGDSPLHF
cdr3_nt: TGTGCCAGCAGCCTGGACAGGGGGGATTCACCCCTCCACTTT

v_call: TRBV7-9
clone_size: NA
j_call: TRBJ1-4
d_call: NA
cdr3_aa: CASSSRKTNEKLFF
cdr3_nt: TGTGCCAGCAGCTCGAGGAAGACTAATGAAAAACTGTTTTTT